The present T cell receptor beta chain was sequenced within a study of cytomegalovirus exposure and HLA in healthy donors. Turning to the study itself: A subsequent analysis stated that the approximately 120 validation repertoires were run on the same platform as the approximately 700 first-cohort repertoires. General observations from the study: A later analysis found first-cohort TCR clusters tended to co-occur in the 120 validation repertoires. Researchers catalogued approximately 170 TCR beta chains as cytomegalovirus-associated. Rare sequences made up most TCRs, while some public TCRs were found in many donors.

The protocol was immunoSEQ multiplex PCR, while the TCRdb copy is restricted to in-frame clones and leaves out a portion. Counted here are tens of thousands of clones, approximately 94% occurring once; the ten biggest clones make up about 4.4%. Points on this clone: Its cognate antigen is unknown.

The ends lost 3 bases at V and 4 bases at J; junction bases unmatched: 2. This CDR3 contains 13 residues. Per germline, CDR1 MNHNS and CDR2 SASEGT. Material for sequencing was PBMCs. The clonotype comes from a man younger than 35 in good health and CMV-seropositive. This rearrangement joins TRBV6-1 to TRBJ1-1; TRBD1 agrees at 7 bases. CDR3 DNA: TGTGCCAGCAGTGAGCAGGGGGGCACTGAAGCTTTCTTT. It codes for CASSEQGGTEAFF.